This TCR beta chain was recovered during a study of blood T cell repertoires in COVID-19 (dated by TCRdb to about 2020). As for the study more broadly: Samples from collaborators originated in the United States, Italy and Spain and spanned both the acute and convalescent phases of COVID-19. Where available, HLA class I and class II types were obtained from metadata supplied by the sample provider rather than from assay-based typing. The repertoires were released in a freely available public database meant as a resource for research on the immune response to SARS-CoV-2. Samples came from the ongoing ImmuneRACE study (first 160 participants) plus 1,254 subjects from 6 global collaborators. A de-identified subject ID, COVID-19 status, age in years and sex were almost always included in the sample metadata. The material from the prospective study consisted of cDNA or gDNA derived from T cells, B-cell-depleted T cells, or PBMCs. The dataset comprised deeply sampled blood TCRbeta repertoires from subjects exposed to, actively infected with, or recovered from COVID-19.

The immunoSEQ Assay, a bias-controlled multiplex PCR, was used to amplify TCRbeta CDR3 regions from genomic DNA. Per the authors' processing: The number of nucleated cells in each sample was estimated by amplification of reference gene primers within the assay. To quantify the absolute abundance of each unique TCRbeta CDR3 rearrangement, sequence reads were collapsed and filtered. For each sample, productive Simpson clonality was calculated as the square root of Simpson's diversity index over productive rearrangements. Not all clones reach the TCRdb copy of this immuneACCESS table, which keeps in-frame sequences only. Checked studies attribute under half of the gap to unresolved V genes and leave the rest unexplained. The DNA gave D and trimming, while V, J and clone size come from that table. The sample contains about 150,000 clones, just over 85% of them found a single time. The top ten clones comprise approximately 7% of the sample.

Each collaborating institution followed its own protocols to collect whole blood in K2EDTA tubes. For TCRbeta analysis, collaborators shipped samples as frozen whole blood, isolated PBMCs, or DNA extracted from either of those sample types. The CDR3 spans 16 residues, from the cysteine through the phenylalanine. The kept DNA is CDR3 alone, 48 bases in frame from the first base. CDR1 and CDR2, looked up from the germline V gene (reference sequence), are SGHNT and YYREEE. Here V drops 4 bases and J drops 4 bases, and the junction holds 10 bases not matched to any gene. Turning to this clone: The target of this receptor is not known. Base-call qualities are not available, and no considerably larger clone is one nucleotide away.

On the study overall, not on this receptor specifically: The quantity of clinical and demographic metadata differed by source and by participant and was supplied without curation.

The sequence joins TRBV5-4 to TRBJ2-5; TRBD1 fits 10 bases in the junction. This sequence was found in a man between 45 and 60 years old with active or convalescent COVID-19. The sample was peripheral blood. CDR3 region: CASSPGGQGRLETQYF. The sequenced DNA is TGTGCCAGCAGCCCCGGGGGACAGGGGAGATTAGAGACCCAGTACTTC.